One sample yielded the 29 T cell receptor beta chains listed below, sequenced in a study of graft-versus-host responses after intestinal transplantation. What these receptors recognize is not known. Clones were sequenced by immunoSEQ multiplex PCR, and TCRdb holds only the in-frame ones, with some missing. The table shows about 92,000 clones, with roughly four fifths occurring only once. Specimen: unstimulated CD8+ T cells sorted from spleen or lymph node cells, collected before intestinal transplant. The receptors were gathered from a human donor who received an intestinal transplant.

This rearrangement joins TRBV5-1 to TRBJ1-1; maybe TRBD1 (5 bases). Trimming shortened V by 2 bases and J by 0 bases, and 11 bases separated the two germline ends. The CDR3 runs 15 residues. Germline assignment: CDR1 SGHRS and CDR2 YFSETQ. The CDR3 is CASSLLGTVNTEAFF. In nucleotides, the CDR3 is TGCGCCAGCAGCTTACTCGGGACGGTGAACACTGAAGCTTTCTTT.

This rearrangement joins TRBV5-1 to TRBJ2-2; no clear D. This CDR3 contains 14 residues. Trimming removed 0 bases at V and 4 bases at J, with 7 bases between. Germline values: CDR1 SGHRS, CDR2 YFSETQ. DNA for the CDR3: TGCGCCAGCAGCTTGGGAAGACGCACCGGGGAGCTGTTTTTT. Translated, it gives CASSLGRRTGELFF.

This clone has only one observation. V usage is TRBV19 and J usage is TRBJ2-5; 9 bases are a match to TRBD1. CDR1 and CDR2 from the germline V gene are LNHDA and SQIVND (reference sequence). The CDR3 covers 13 residues. J lost 3 bases, V lost 4 bases, and 0 bases had no gene match. The CDR3 reads CASSRTGEETQYF. The CDR3 DNA reads TGTGCCAGTAGTAGGACAGGGGAAGAGACCCAGTACTTC.

The chain has TRBV6-5 and TRBJ1-1; no clear D. CDR3 length: 13 amino acids. Deletions cut 0 bases from V and 7 bases from J, with 9 bases between. The germline V gene encodes CDR1 MNHEY and CDR2 SVGAGI. The CDR3 loop is CASSYSNGFEAFF. The CDR3 DNA reads TGTGCCAGCAGTTACTCGAACGGGTTTGAAGCTTTCTTT.

The CDR3 bases are TGTGCCAGTAGTCTTAATGGGGAATCGAGCTCCTACAATGAGCAGTTCTTC. It yields the protein CASSLNGESSSYNEQFF. This chain connects TRBV19 to TRBJ2-1; D unresolved. Germline lookup yields CDR1 LNHDA and CDR2 SQIVND (reference sequence). The length of the CDR3 is 17 residues. The ends were cut back, 5 bases at V and 0 bases at J, with 17 bases in the middle.

The chain carries TRBV18 and TRBJ1-2; the D gene is possibly TRBD1 (6 bases). V was shortened by 3 bases and J by 4 bases, with 27 bases between the two germline ends. Germline CDR1 is KGHSH and CDR2 is LQKENI. The CDR3 runs to 19 residues. The CDR3 DNA reads TGTGCCAGCTCACCCATGATTATGGCAGGGGAAAGGTTGGCCTATGGCTACACCTTC. It is translated as CASSPMIMAGERLAYGYTF.

This chain connects TRBV5-1 to TRBJ2-1; D perhaps matches TRBD1 (6 bases). V was cut by 2 bases and J by 0 bases, with 15 bases left in between. CDR3 length: 17 residues. Germline lookup yields CDR1 SGHRS and CDR2 YFSETQ. The CDR3 sequence is CASSLDRRRSSYNEQFF. CDR3 DNA sequence: TGCGCCAGCAGCTTAGACAGGCGCCGTAGCTCCTACAATGAGCAGTTCTTC.

As concerns this clone: A junction end diverges from the germline sequence, so it may reflect a read error. V gene TRBV7-9 combines with J gene TRBJ2-1; 10 bases are shared with TRBD2. Germline-derived CDR1 and CDR2 are SEHNR and FQNEAQ (reference sequence). The CDR3 consists of 16 residues. The CDR3 DNA is TGTGCCTGCAGGGAGCGGGAGGGCCTCTCCTACAATGAGCAGTTCTTC. Amino acids: CACREREGLSYNEQFF.

J is TRBJ2-3 and V is TRBV28; 10 bases agree with TRBD2. This CDR3 contains 17 residues. Germline V gene lookup returns CDR1 MDHEN and CDR2 SYDVKM. With V trimmed by 1 base and J by 4 bases, 8 bases remained unmatched. For the CDR3, the DNA is TGTGCCAGCAGTTTATCCCCTAGCGGGAGCGGGTCAGATACGCAGTATTTT. Amino acids: CASSLSPSGSGSDTQYF.

This clone showed up just once. The J gene is TRBJ2-1, the V gene TRBV6-6; D is unclear. V dropped 2 bases and J dropped 0 bases, with 8 bases sitting between them. Germline CDR1 and CDR2: MNHNY and SVGAGI (reference sequence). The CDR3 loop spans 15 amino acids. The CDR3 reads CASSYPRSSYNEQFF. In nucleotides, the CDR3 is TGTGCCAGCAGTTACCCCAGAAGCTCCTACAATGAGCAGTTCTTC.

This clone appeared a single time. The chain couples TRBV28 to TRBJ2-1; D might be TRBD1 (5 bases). This CDR3 contains 13 residues. The V and J ends lost 3 bases and 6 bases respectively, with 9 bases between them. Germline V gives CDR1 MDHEN, CDR2 SYDVKM. The CDR3 reads CASSFQGSNEQFF. The CDR3 bases are TGTGCCAGCAGTTTTCAGGGATCCAATGAGCAGTTCTTC.

Only one count was recorded for this clone. The rearrangement uses TRBV7-9 and TRBJ2-7; 7 bases agree with TRBD1. With 5 bases clipped from V and 2 bases from J, the junction kept 9 bases outside the gene matches. The CDR3 is 15 amino acids. Germline values: CDR1 SEHNR, CDR2 FQNEAQ (reference sequence). CDR3 loop: CASSLTTGVPYEQYF. CDR3 nucleotide sequence: TGTGCCAGCAGCCTCACAACAGGGGTCCCCTACGAGCAGTACTTC.

The chain is built from TRBV6-1 and TRBJ1-1, with 7 bases lining up with TRBD1. Germline V CDR1 and CDR2: MNHNS, SASEGT. Trimming removed 7 bases from V and 3 bases from J; junction bases left unmatched: 11. This CDR3 region has 15 residues. This chain's CDR3 is CASTGEGGTHTEAFF. CDR3 coding DNA: TGTGCCAGCACGGGGGAAGGGGGCACCCACACTGAAGCTTTCTTT.

This sequence joins TRBV11-2 and TRBJ2-5, with 12 nucleotides matching TRBD1. Germline trimming cut 2 bases from V and 4 bases from J; bases unmatched to any gene: 5. The CDR3 extends over 16 amino acids. Germline V lookup: CDR1 SGHAT, CDR2 FQNNGV. CDR3 protein: CASSLTGQGAIETQYF. CDR3 DNA sequence: TGTGCCAGCAGCTTAACGGGACAGGGGGCAATAGAGACCCAGTACTTC. The full variable domain, with the rest looked up from reference TRBV11-2 and TRBJ2-5, is EAGVAQSPRYKIIEKRQSVAFWCNPISGHATLYWYQQILGQGPKLLIQFQNNGVVDDSQLPKDRFSAERLKGVDSTLKIQPAKLEDSAVYLCASSLTGQGAIETQYFGPGTRLLVL.

This clone was observed a handful of times. The rearrangement joins TRBV9 to TRBJ2-1; D is unresolved. This CDR3 has 13 amino acids. V was clipped by 0 bases and J by 5 bases, with 6 bases between them. In germline, CDR1 is SGDLS, CDR2 YYNGEE. The CDR3, as DNA: TGTGCCAGCAGCGTAGGGGCCGACAATGAGCAGTTCTTC. Translated, it gives CASSVGADNEQFF.

The chain couples TRBV6-5 to TRBJ2-3; possible D gene TRBD2, 7 bases. The germline V gene encodes CDR1 MNHEY and CDR2 SVGAGI. The CDR3 has 16 residues. Trimming cost V 2 bases and J 4 bases, with 16 bases left between them. CDR3 in amino acids: CASSYAGGLSADTQYF. The DNA for the CDR3 is TGTGCCAGCAGTTACGCCGGGGGGCTATCTGCAGATACGCAGTATTTT.

The chain combines TRBV4-1 with TRBJ2-3; D not certain. The germline gives CDR1 MGHRA, CDR2 YSYEKL. The CDR3 has 13 residues. Trimming pared 4 bases from V and 6 bases from J, leaving 11 bases between. CDR3 amino acids: CASSPESPDTQYF. CDR3 sequence (DNA): TGCGCCAGCAGCCCAGAGAGCCCGGATACGCAGTATTTT.

The chain joins TRBV27 to TRBJ2-7; 11 positions agree with TRBD2. The CDR3 length is 17 residues. V trimming: 3 bases; J trimming: 3 bases; junction bases outside the gene matches: 10. Per the germline V gene, CDR1 is MNHEY and CDR2 is SMNVEV (reference sequence). The chain's CDR3 is CASSLLAGGPWGYEQYF. The CDR3 DNA is TGTGCCAGCAGTTTGTTAGCGGGAGGGCCATGGGGCTACGAGCAGTACTTC.

This clone turned up a few times. The chain is built from TRBV6-4 and TRBJ1-2; the D gene is possibly TRBD1 (5 bases). This CDR3 has 12 amino acids. Germline lookup yields CDR1 MRHNA and CDR2 SNTAGT. The ends were cut back, 2 bases at V and 5 bases at J, with 6 bases in the middle. The CDR3 DNA follows: TGTGCCAGCAGTGACGGGGGGTATGGCTACACCTTC. Its translation: CASSDGGYGYTF.

The CDR3 DNA reads TGTGCCAGCAGCCGGACTAGCGGGGGGGCCACAGATACGCAGTATTTT. Encoded protein: CASSRTSGGATDTQYF. The rearrangement uses TRBV4-2 and TRBJ2-3, with 15 bases lining up with TRBD2. Germline values: CDR1 LGHNA, CDR2 YNFKEQ. Germline trimming cut 4 bases from V and 2 bases from J; bases unmatched to any gene: 1. This CDR3 has 16 amino acids.

The rearrangement joins TRBV5-1 to TRBJ2-1, with no clear D. The germline CDR1 and CDR2 sequences are SGHRS and YFSETQ. The CDR3 extends over 13 amino acids. The V end lost 8 bases, the J end lost 7 bases, and 16 bases lay between the germline ends. The CDR3 region has the DNA TGCGCCAGTTGTCCCAGCGACCTAAATGAGCAGTTCTTC. This sequence encodes CASCPSDLNEQFF.

The CDR3 is CSVTTENYGYTF. CDR3 coding DNA: TGCAGCGTGACGACAGAGAACTATGGCTACACCTTC. V gene TRBV29-1 combines with J gene TRBJ1-2; perhaps TRBD1 as D (5 bases). V lost 6 bases to trimming and J lost 2 bases, with 10 bases between them. CDR1 is SQVTM and CDR2 is ANQGSEA in the germline V gene. CDR3 size: 12 residues.

The chain couples TRBV10-3 to TRBJ2-7; TRBD1 matches at 9 bases. The trim removed 10 bases at V and 5 bases at J, leaving 9 bases unmatched. CDR3 size: 13 residues. Germline V gene sequence: CDR1 ENHRY, CDR2 SYGVKD. The CDR3 DNA sequence: TGTGCCACGCTAACGGGACAGGGAGACGAGCAGTACTTC. It is translated as CATLTGQGDEQYF.

V usage is TRBV19 and J usage is TRBJ2-7, with 14 nucleotides matching TRBD2. Germline CDR1 reads LNHDA; CDR2 reads SQIVND (reference sequence). V shed 5 bases and J 5 bases; nucleotides not matched to a gene: 5. This CDR3 is built from 15 residues. The CDR3 here is CASSPGLAGVDEQYF. DNA of the CDR3: TGTGCCAGTAGTCCGGGACTAGCGGGAGTCGACGAGCAGTACTTC.

The chain employs TRBV5-6 and TRBJ2-2; TRBD1 or TRBD2 may be the D gene (6 bases each). The V end lost 5 bases, the J end lost 6 bases, and 23 bases lay between the germline ends. The CDR3 is made up of 17 amino acids. The germline V gene has CDR1 SGHDT and CDR2 YYEEEE. The CDR3 protein is CASSFPRGGRTSGELFF. The CDR3 DNA is TGTGCCAGCAGTTTTCCCAGGGGAGGCCGAACCTCCGGGGAGCTGTTTTTT. Based on the CDR3 plus reference TRBV5-6 and TRBJ2-2, the full variable domain is DAGVTQSPTHLIKTRGQQVTLRCSPKSGHDTVSWYQQALGQGPQFIFQYYEEEERQRGNFPDRFSGHQFPNYSSELNVNALLLGDSALYLCASSFPRGGRTSGELFFGEGSRLTVL.

This chain joins TRBV27 and TRBJ2-5; 8 bases align to TRBD1. CDR3 length: 14 amino acids. Trimming cost V 5 bases and J 4 bases; bases outside gene matches: 6. CDR1 is MNHEY, CDR2 SMNVEV, per germline (reference sequence). The CDR3 loop is CASSPIGQGETQYF. The CDR3 nucleotides read TGTGCCAGCAGTCCCATCGGACAGGGAGAGACCCAGTACTTC.

This clone was counted once. This chain connects TRBV11-1 to TRBJ1-1; D gene uncertain. This CDR3 spans 14 amino acids. Trimming took off 3 bases at V and 0 bases at J, with 8 bases between the two ends. The germline V gene has CDR1 SGHAT and CDR2 FQDESV (reference sequence). CDR3 amino acids: CASSFGSVNTEAFF. CDR3 sequence (DNA): TGTGCCAGCAGCTTTGGAAGTGTGAACACTGAAGCTTTCTTT.

This clone was seen a handful of times. Other nucleotide sequences from this sample produce the same CDR3. The V and J genes are TRBV4-1 and TRBJ2-1, with TRBD2 matching 7 bases. This CDR3 region has 20 residues. In germline, CDR1 is MGHRA, CDR2 YSYEKL. J gave up 4 bases and V 3 bases, and 21 bases lay outside the gene matches. CDR3 in DNA: TGCGCCAGCAGCCAGGGGTTTGGGGGGGGAACTAAAGGCGGGTACAATGAGCAGTTCTTC. It encodes CASSQGFGGGTKGGYNEQFF.

The chain couples TRBV19 to TRBJ2-7; D uncertain. The CDR3 covers 13 residues. CDR1 and CDR2 (germline): LNHDA, SQIVND (reference sequence). V was cut by 1 base and J by 6 bases, with 10 bases left in between. CDR3 sequence: CASSIGGRTEQYF. The DNA for the CDR3 is TGTGCCAGTAGTATAGGAGGACGTACCGAGCAGTACTTC.